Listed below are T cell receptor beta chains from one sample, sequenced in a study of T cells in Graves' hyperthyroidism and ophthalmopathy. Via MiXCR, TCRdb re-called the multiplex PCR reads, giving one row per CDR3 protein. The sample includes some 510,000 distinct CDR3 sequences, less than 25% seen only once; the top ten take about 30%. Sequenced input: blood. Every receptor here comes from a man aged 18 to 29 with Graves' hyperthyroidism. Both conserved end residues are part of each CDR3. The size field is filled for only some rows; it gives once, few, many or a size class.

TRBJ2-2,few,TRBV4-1,CASSQDNPSGELFF
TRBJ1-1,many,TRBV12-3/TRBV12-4,CASSFSGATEAFF
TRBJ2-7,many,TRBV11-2,CASSLGKLVGHEQYF
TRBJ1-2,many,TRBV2,CASSEAFRRYGYTF
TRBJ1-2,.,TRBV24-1,CATSDSGTGGISYTF
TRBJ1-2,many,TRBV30,CAWSATGGEGYTF
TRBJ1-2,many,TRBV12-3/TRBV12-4,CASSLGIGGIAGYTF
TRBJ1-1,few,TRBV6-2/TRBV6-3,CASSYLHTEAFF
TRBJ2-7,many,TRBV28,CASSLSREQYF
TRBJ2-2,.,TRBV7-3,CASSEQLNGELFF
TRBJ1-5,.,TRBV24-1,CATSPGVNQPQHF
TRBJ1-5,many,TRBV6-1,CASRKAGGDQPQHF
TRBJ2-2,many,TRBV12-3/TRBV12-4,CASSPTGRTGELFF
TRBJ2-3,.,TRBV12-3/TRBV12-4,CASNRGGQDTQYF
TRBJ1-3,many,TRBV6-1,CASRPIVAGNTIYF
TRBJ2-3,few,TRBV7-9,CASSPRGVDTQYF
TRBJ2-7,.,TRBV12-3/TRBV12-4,CASSLDIAGRVYEQYF
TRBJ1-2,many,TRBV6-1,CASREANYGYTF
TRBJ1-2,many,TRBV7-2,CASSMHRDWLLGYTF
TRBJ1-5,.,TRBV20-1,CSANGPDQPQHF
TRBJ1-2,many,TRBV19,CASSPTPAYGYTF
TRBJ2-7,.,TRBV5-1,CASSLEGGRNEQYF
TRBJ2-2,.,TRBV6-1,CASRLTLSTGELFF
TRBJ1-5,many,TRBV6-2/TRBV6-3,CASSSDSLLSNQPQHF
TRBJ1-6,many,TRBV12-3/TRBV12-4,CASSLADRDNSPLHF
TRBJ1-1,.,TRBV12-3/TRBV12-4,CASLGDDLNTEAFF
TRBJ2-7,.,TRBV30,CAWSESYEQYF
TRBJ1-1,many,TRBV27,CASSLTWGGEAFF
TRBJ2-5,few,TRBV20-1,CSASAGRFRPGEQETQYF
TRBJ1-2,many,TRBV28,CASSPAGANYGYTF
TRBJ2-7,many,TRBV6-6,CASSQGQVREQYF
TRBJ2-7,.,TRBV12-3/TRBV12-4,CASSLSEEQYF
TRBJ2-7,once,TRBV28,CASSLAGLEYEQYF
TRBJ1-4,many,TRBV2,CASGDRGANEKLFF
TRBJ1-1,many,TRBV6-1,CASRFRGLTEAFF
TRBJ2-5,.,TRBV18,CASSPSPGQGIGTQYF
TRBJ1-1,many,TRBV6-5,CASSYGVRNTEAFF
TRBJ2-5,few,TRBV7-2,CASSTLPSGDWETQYF
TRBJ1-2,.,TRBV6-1,CASSEAAGFGYTF
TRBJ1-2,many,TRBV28,CASSPLTSGYTF
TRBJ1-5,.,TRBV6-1,CASGVGVGQPQHF
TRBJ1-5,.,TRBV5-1,CASSWTGGGDQPQHF
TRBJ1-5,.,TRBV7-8,CASSLVVGQRNNQPQHF
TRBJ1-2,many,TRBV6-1,CASSEVGARASGYTF
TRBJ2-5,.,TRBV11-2,CASSLAPQAGRNQYF
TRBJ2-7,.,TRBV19,CASSRIAGGTYEQYF
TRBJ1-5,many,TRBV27,CASSFMGHGGGWPQHF
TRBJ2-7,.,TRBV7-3,CASSNSGGSYEQYF
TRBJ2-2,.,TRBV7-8,CASSSMGQPTGELFF
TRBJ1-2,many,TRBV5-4,CASSFGQIGYTF